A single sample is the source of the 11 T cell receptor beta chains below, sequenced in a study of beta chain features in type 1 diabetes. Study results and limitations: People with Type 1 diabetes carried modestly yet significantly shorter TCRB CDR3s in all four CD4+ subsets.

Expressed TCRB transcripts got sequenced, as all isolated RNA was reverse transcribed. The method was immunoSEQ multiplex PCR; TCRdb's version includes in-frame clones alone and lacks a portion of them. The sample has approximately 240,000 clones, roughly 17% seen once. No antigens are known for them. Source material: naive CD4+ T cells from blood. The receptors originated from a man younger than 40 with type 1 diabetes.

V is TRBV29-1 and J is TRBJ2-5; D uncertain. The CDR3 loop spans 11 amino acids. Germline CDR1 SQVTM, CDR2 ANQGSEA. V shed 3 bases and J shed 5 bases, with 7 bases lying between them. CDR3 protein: CSVEVGETQYF. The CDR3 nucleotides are TGCAGCGTTGAGGTTGGGGAGACCCAGTACTTC.

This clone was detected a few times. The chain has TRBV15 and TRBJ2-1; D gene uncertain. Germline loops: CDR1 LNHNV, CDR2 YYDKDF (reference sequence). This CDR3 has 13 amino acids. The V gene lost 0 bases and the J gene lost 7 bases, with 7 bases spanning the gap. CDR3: CATSREELNEQFF. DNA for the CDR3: TGTGCCACCAGCAGAGAGGAGTTGAATGAGCAGTTCTTC.

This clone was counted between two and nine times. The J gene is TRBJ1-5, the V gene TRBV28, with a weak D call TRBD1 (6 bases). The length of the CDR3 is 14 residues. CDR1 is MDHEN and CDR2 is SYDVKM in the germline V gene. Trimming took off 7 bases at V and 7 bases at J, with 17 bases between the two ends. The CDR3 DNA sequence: TGTGCCAGCATAGCCGGGACAAATAAACAGCCCCAGCATTTT. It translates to CASIAGTNKQPQHF.

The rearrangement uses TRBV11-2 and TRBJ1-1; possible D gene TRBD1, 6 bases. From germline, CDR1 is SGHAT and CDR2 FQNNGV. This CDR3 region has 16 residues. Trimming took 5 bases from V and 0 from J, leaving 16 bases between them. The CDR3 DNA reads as TGTGCCAGCAGCCAATCGACCGGGGGGCTGAACACTGAAGCTTTCTTT. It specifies CASSQSTGGLNTEAFF.

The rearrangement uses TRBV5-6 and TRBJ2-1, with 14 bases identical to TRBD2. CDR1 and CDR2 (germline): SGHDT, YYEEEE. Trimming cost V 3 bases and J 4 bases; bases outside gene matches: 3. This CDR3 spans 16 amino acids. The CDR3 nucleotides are TGTGCCAGCAGCTGGGGACTAGCGGGAGCTTACAATGAGCAGTTCTTC. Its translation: CASSWGLAGAYNEQFF. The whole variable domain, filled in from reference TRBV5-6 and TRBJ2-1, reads DAGVTQSPTHLIKTRGQQVTLRCSPKSGHDTVSWYQQALGQGPQFIFQYYEEEERQRGNFPDRFSGHQFPNYSSELNVNALLLGDSALYLCASSWGLAGAYNEQFFGPGTRLTVL.

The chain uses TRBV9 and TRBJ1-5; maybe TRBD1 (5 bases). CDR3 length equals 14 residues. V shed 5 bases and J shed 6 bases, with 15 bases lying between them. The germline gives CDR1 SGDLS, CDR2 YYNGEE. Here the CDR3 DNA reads TGTGCCAGCAGTACGGAGGTGAGGGGTCAGCCCCAGCATTTT. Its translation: CASSTEVRGQPQHF. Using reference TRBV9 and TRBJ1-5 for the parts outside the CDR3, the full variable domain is DSGVTQTPKHLITATGQRVTLRCSPRSGDLSVYWYQQSLDQGLQFLIQYYNGEERAKGNILERFSAQQFPDLHSELNLSSLELGDSALYFCASSTEVRGQPQHFGDGTRLSIL.

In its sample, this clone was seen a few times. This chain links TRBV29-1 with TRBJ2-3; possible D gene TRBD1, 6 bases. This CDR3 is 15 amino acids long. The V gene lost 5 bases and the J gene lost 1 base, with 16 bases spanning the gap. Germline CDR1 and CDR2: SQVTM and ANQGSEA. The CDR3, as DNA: TGCAGCGTTTGGACAGTCTCGTCTGGCACAGATACGCAGTATTTT. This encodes CSVWTVSSGTDTQYF.

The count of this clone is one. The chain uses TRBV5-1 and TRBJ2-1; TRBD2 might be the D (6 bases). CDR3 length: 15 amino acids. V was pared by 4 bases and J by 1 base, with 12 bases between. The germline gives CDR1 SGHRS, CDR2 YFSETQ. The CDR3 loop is CASSPAGVSYNEQFF. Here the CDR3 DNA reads TGCGCCAGCAGCCCAGCGGGTGTATCCTACAATGAGCAGTTCTTC. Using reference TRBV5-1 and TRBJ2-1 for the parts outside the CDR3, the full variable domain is KAGVTQTPRYLIKTRGQQVTLSCSPISGHRSVSWYQQTPGQGLQFLFEYFSETQRNKGNFPGRFSGRQFSNSRSEMNVSTLELGDSALYLCASSPAGVSYNEQFFGPGTRLTVL.

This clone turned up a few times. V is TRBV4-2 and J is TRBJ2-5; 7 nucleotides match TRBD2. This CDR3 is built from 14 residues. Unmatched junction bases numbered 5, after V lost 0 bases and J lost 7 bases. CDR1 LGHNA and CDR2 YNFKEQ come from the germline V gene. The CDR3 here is CASSQDTSARTQYF. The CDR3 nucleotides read TGTGCCAGCAGCCAAGATACTAGCGCAAGGACCCAGTACTTC.

As DNA, the CDR3 is TGTGCCAGCAGTCAGACACCAGACTGGGGTGAGCAGTTCTTC. Translation: CASSQTPDWGEQFF. This chain joins TRBV6-5 and TRBJ2-1; D gene ambiguous. V was cut by 5 bases and J by 9 bases, with 17 bases left in between. This CDR3 contains 14 residues. Germline V lookup: CDR1 MNHEY, CDR2 SVGAGI.

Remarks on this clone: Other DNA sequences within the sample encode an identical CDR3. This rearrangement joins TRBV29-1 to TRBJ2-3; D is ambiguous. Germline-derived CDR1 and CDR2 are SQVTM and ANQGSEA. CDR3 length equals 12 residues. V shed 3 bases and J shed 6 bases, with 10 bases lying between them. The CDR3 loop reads CSVESPGDTQYF. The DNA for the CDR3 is TGCAGCGTTGAGAGCCCAGGTGATACGCAGTATTTT.